This T cell receptor (beta chain) was recorded in a study of cytomegalovirus exposure and HLA in healthy donors. Trimming left V 5 bases short and J 6 bases short, with 11 bases between. The length of the CDR3 is 11 residues. Germline assignment: CDR1 DFQATT and CDR2 SNEGSKA (reference sequence). The roughly 120-subject validation cohort, separate from the roughly 700-subject first cohort, included the donors. TCRdb keeps only in-frame clones here, not all; method: immunoSEQ multiplex PCR. Here the sample spans about 150,000 clones, approximately 88% being singletons. This receptor was obtained from a woman aged 18-29 years in good health and CMV-seropositive. V gene TRBV20-1 combines with J gene TRBJ2-7; D gene uncertain. The sample comprised PBMCs. This CDR3 is CSAPLGAEQYF. CDR3 bases: TGCAGTGCTCCGTTGGGCGCCGAGCAGTACTTC.